This TCR beta chain was sequenced during a study of T cells after yellow fever vaccination. Overall study findings and caveats: The booster saw the reappearance of most primary-vaccination clones (approximately 97% CD4, 70% to 90% CD8).

With regard to this clonotype: Its antigen is not known.

The 5'RACE template-switching step produced TCR cDNA and added a universal primer site and UMIs. TCRdb analysed the 5' RACE reads with MiXCR anew, one entry per CDR3 protein. The table has hundreds of thousands of distinct CDR3 sequences, 7% to 10% seen once; the top ten hold 17%. V lost 2 bases and J 5 bases, leaving 13 bases between the germline ends. CDR1 is MNHEY, CDR2 SVGEGT, per germline. This CDR3 spans 15 amino acids. The receptor comes from a man aged 18 to 35 who received the YFV17D yellow fever vaccine. This specimen consisted of PBMCs, obtained 45 days after the first yellow fever vaccination. V and J are TRBV6-2 or TRBV6-3 and TRBJ2-1; the D gene is possibly TRBD1 (6 bases). CDR3 sequence reads: CASSYPRTANNEQFF. In nucleotides, the CDR3 is TGTGCCAGCAGTTACCCTCGGACAGCAAACAATGAGCAGTTCTTC.